This T cell receptor (beta chain) derives from a study of low-dose radiotherapy and immunotherapy resistance in tumors. Study-wide context: Ipilimumab 1 mg/kg every six weeks, together with nivolumab 240 mg every two weeks, was given intravenously to patients.

Primers targeting TRAV and TRBV primed first-strand cDNA, covering alpha and beta chains. A roughly 20-cycle PCR with a constant-region primer and V-primer adapter amplified TCRs. Each CDR3 protein is one row after TCRdb ran MiXCR on the reads. Here the sample spans tens of thousands of distinct CDR3 sequences, around 9.2% being singletons. This CDR3 is 16 amino acids long. Trimming left V 2 bases short and J 11 bases short, with 24 bases between. From germline, CDR1 is SGHVS and CDR2 FQNEAQ. Indicated time point: before trial treatment. It was nivolumab, ipilimumab, aspirin, low-dose cyclophosphamide and low-dose radiotherapy that donors received.

Sequenced here: PBMCs, sampled before treatment. This TCR was recovered from a male donor with prostate cancer. J is TRBJ1-1 and V is TRBV7-8; D ambiguous. CDR3 DNA: TGTGCCAGCAGCTTATACAGCGTAAGGATACTCCAGGAGGCTTTCTTT. It codes for CASSLYSVRILQEAFF.